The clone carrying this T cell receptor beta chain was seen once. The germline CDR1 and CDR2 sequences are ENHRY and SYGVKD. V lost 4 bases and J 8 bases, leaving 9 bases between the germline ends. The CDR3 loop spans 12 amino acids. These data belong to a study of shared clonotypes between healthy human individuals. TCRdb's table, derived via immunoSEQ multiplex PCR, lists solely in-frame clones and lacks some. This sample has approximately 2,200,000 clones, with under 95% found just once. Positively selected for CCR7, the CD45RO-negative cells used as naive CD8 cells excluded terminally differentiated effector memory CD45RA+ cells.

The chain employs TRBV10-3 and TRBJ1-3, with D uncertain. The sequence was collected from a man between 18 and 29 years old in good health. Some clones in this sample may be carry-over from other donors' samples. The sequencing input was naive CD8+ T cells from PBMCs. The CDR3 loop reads CAISGSVDTIYF. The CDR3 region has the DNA TGTGCCATCAGTGGATCGGTGGACACCATATATTTT.